A selection of T cell receptor beta chains follows, all from one sample in a study of Ad26.COV2.S vaccination and SARS-CoV-2 variants. Sequenced by immunoSEQ multiplex PCR; TCRdb stores in-frame clones only, minus some. The profile shows about 390,000 clones, 80% to 90% of them singletons. Sequences were derived from peripheral blood, sampled in a trial of Ad26.COV2.S vaccine versus placebo. The receptor source for this set is a person aged 18-60 years who received the Ad26.COV2.S COVID-19 vaccine or a placebo. The conserved cysteine and the conserved F or W are not part of the CDR3 here. The D gene is left open where the match is weak.

>TRBV7-8|-
ASSPHQGPSQPQH
>TRBV6-5|-
ASSYSTGTTEAF
>TRBV12-3/TRBV12-4|TRBD1
ASSHRGIGELF
>TRBV5-1|-
ASSLDEGGTGNTIY
>TRBV23-1|-
ASSQMGRGNEKLF
>TRBV27|TRBD2
ASSLRTSGRTDTQY
>TRBV10-3|TRBD2
AISDREVSAEQY
>TRBV6-5|-
ASSYGGVSEAF
>TRBV10-2|-
ASSLGASYNEQF
>TRBV7-9|-
ASSLEVAGSTEAF
>TRBV5-6|-
ASSLAGDQPQH
>TRBV11-2|TRBD2
ASSLERLAGTDTQY
>TRBV14|-
ASSPLSLGVGEQY
>TRBV10-3|TRBD1
AIKGQGGDYEQY
>TRBV5-6|-
ASRGVGLRYNEQF
>TRBV2|-
ASSAIEPNQPQH
>TRBV7-7|-
ASSLGPAGSVGYEQF
>TRBV12-3/TRBV12-4|-
ASSLGRTQY
>TRBV27|-
ASSFRRSGGYPLGIQY
>TRBV5-1|TRBD1
ASRDTGVNSPLH
>TRBV7-6|TRBD2
ASSPGTDSWGGYNEQF
>TRBV13|-
ASSSRDKSYEQY
>TRBV4-1|TRBD1
ASSQVQGMMRGYT
>TRBV18|-
ASSPGQMNTGELF
>TRBV5-5|TRBD1
ASSRTGGWTELQTEAF
>TRBV9|-
ASSVGGTGYTDTQY
>TRBV5-1|-
ASSFDDVDGLGNYGYT
>TRBV7-6|-
ASSLGPTDTQY
>TRBV29-1|TRBD1
SVAGGDNGNTIY
>TRBV3-1/TRBV3-2|-
ASSQTGELF
>TRBV29-1|-
SVELWARETQY
>TRBV12-3/TRBV12-4|-
ASSQTDTQY
>TRBV7-2|-
ASSLRGASETQY
>TRBV29-1|-
SVEAFMGGSPTF
>TRBV10-3|TRBD2
AISETSGGKTETQY
>TRBV9|-
ASSGVRPNKYGYT
>TRBV7-6|-
ASSLAKQGGYNEQF
>TRBV6-1|-
ASSEALERGDTQY
>TRBV11-2|-
ASSSLSQGGNGELF
>TRBV5-1|TRBD1
ASSPWAGQRNYGYT
>TRBV2|-
ASKVETANYGYT
>TRBV19|TRBD1
ASSITSGGQGSGYT
>TRBV7-2|-
ASSPEGNQPQH
>TRBV2|TRBD1
ASGRDREAKNIQY
>TRBV7-8|-
ASSLGPGLYGYT
>TRBV6-2/TRBV6-3|-
ASSYSSGYENQPQH
>TRBV3-1/TRBV3-2|-
ASSQDRSEEQF
>TRBV11-3|-
ASSLNGADTQY